This TCR beta chain was captured in a study of blood T cell repertoires in COVID-19. Overall study: Sites in the United States, Italy and Spain provided acute and convalescent COVID-19 samples. PBMCs, B-cell-depleted T cells, or T cells provided the cDNA or gDNA that made up the material.

Per the original data handling: The authors estimated nucleated cell counts from reference gene primer amplification. Generated by immunoSEQ multiplex PCR, the TCRdb table keeps only in-frame clones and is missing some. V and J calls plus clone size are reproduced from that table; the DNA served to infer D and trimming. The data show fewer than 350,000 clones, with around 81% seen just once and roughly 2.9% held by the top ten. CDR3 length equals 14 residues. Trimming stripped 4 bases from V and 4 bases from J, with 8 bases between. Per the germline V gene, CDR1 is LGHDT and CDR2 is YNNKEL (reference sequence).

The source of this sequence is a woman between 55 and 75 years old with active or convalescent COVID-19. The sequencing sample was made of peripheral blood. This rearrangement joins TRBV3-1 (or the pseudogene TRBV3-2) to TRBJ1-6; no definite D call. The CDR3, as DNA: TGTGCCAGCAGCCCGACTCCTTATAATTCACCCCTCCACTTT. Translation: CASSPTPYNSPLHF.